Ten or more counts support the clone carrying this T cell receptor (beta chain). Trimming shortened V by 8 bases and J by 4 bases, and 14 bases separated the two germline ends. The CDR3 length is 13 residues. The germline CDR1 and CDR2 sequences are MNHNS and SASEGT. Carrying unique molecular identifiers, the cDNA also gained a universal primer site through template switching. TCRdb redid the calling of the 5' RACE reads with MiXCR, one entry per CDR3 protein. The data contain about 200,000 distinct CDR3 sequences, under 10% of them singletons. This sample was taken from a study of identical twins. The same specimen was also included in a second study, on yellow fever vaccine responses in identical twins.

The chain uses TRBV6-1 and TRBJ2-5; tentative D call: TRBD1 (5 bases). The source material was memory (CD45RO+) T cells sorted from blood. The TCR comes from a woman aged 18-35 years in good health. The chain's CDR3 is CASSQGSGETQYF. In DNA form, the CDR3 reads TGTGCCAGCTCTCAGGGCTCGGGAGAGACCCAGTACTTC.